This TCR beta chain stems from a study of PD-1 blockade in classical Hodgkin lymphoma. Study-wide results and caveats: What drove the repertoire differences, possibly disease activity or prior therapy, has not been defined. Baseline TCR diversity was reportedly lower in newly diagnosed patients than healthy donors.

Profiled with immunoSEQ multiplex PCR; TCRdb holds only in-frame clones, not every one. This repertoire shows more than 15,000 clones, roughly 87% found once; its top ten account for less than 4%. Specified time point: newly diagnosed, previously untreated cHL patient sample. PBMCs from patients with newly diagnosed, untreated classical Hodgkin lymphoma served as a comparison group for the relapsed/refractory trial patients. CDR1 and CDR2 from the germline V gene are LNHDA and SQIVND (reference sequence). The J segment lost 2 bases and the V segment lost 1 base, leaving 5 bases of the junction unmatched. This CDR3 has 16 residues. Remarks on this clone: Its antigen remains unknown.

The sequenced material came from peripheral blood mononuclear cells (PBMCs). This TCR was sampled from a human donor with classical Hodgkin lymphoma. The chain recombines TRBV19 with TRBJ2-1; 7 nucleotides line up with TRBD2. The CDR3 loop reads CASSIVASGPYNEQFF. CDR3 DNA: TGTGCCAGTAGTATAGTCGCTAGCGGTCCCTACAATGAGCAGTTCTTC.